This T cell receptor (beta chain) was captured by sequencing in a study of blood T cell repertoires in COVID-19 (dated by TCRdb to 2020 to 2022). A note on the overall study: Samples covering the acute and convalescent phases of COVID-19 were provided by collaborators in the United States, Italy and Spain. The material from the prospective study consisted of cDNA or gDNA derived from T cells, B-cell-depleted T cells, or PBMCs. Deeply sampled blood TCRbeta repertoires from subjects exposed to, actively infected with, or recovered from COVID-19 were included in the dataset. The repertoires were released in a freely available public database meant as a resource for research on the immune response to SARS-CoV-2. Samples were obtained from the ongoing ImmuneRACE study (first 160 participants) and from over 1,000 subjects provided by 6 global collaborators. The sample metadata nearly always contained a de-identified subject ID, COVID-19 status, age in years and sex. Where available, HLA class I and class II types were taken from metadata supplied by the sample provider and were not determined by assay-based typing.

Trimming takes 2 bases off V and 0 bases off J; junction bases not matched to a gene: 5. Inclusive of the bounding cysteine and phenylalanine, the CDR3 is 16 residues long. The sequence is cut down to CDR3 DNA, 48 bases in frame from base 1. The germline V gene encodes CDR1 MNHNS and CDR2 SASEGT. Results and caveats for the whole study, not just this receptor: How much clinical and demographic metadata was included differed by source and by participant, and the metadata was provided uncurated.

Concerning this clone: Which antigen it targets is not known. Nothing much larger sits one base from this clone, and base qualities are not available.

Collaborating institutions collected whole blood in K2EDTA tubes following their own protocols. Collaborator samples were shipped for TCRbeta analysis as frozen whole blood, isolated PBMCs, or DNA extracted from either sample type. The immunoSEQ Assay, a bias-controlled multiplex PCR, was used to amplify TCRbeta CDR3 regions from genomic DNA. The authors processed their data as follows. The number of nucleated cells in each sample was estimated from the amplification of reference gene primers within the assay. Sequence reads were collapsed and filtered to measure the absolute abundance of every unique TCRbeta CDR3 rearrangement. For each sample, productive Simpson clonality was calculated by taking the square root of Simpson's diversity index across productive rearrangements. What TCRdb holds here is the immuneACCESS table cut down to in-frame rearrangements. Part of the clones is not present; checked against another copy, under half of the missing clones reflect an unresolved V gene, and the others are unexplained. Clonal size and the V and J genes are those of that table, whereas D and trimming came from the DNA. This sample holds approximately 120,000 clones; 84% were observed only once. 6.5% to 8% of the sample is taken by the ten largest.

Material: peripheral blood. The TCR sequence derives from a woman aged 45-65 years with acute or convalescent COVID-19. The chain uses TRBV6-1 and TRBJ2-3, with TRBD2 matching 7 junction bases. The sequenced DNA is TGTGCCAGCAGTGAACCTGGCGGGGGTAGCACAGATACGCAGTATTTT. It specifies CASSEPGGGSTDTQYF.